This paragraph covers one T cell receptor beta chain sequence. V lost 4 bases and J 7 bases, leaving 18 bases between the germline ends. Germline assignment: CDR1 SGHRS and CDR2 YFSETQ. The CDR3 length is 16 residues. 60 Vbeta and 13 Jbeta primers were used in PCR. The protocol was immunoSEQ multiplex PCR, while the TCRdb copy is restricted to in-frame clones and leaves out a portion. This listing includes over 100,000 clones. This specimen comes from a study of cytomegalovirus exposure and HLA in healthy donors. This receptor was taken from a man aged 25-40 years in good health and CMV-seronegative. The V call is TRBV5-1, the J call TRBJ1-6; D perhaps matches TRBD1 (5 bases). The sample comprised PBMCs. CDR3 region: CASSHSADRFNSPLHF. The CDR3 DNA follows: TGCGCCAGCAGCCACTCCGCCGACAGATTCAATTCACCCCTCCACTTT.